The T cell receptor beta chain described here comes from a study of beta chain features in type 1 diabetes. Study-wide results and limits: Type 1 diabetes patients had VDJ junctions that carried fewer insertions and more deletions. Within patients, naive, central memory and Treg TCRB repertoires seemed more similar than within healthy donors.

This clone was detected only a few times. The antigen remains undetermined. Investigators reverse transcribed all isolated RNA, so they sequenced expressed TCRB transcripts. Assay used: immunoSEQ multiplex PCR; TCRdb lists only in-frame clones, some missing. The sample comprises 200,000 to 300,000 clones, 25% to 30% of which are singletons, and approximately 4% rests with the top ten. The specimen was central memory CD4+ T cells from blood. The sequence came from a man between 25 and 39 years old in good health.

CDR3 amino acids: CASSVSTGTSGGNEQFF. The CDR3 DNA sequence: TGTGCCAGCAGCGTTTCTACCGGGACTAGCGGGGGGAATGAGCAGTTCTTC. The chain uses TRBV9 and TRBJ2-1; 15 positions match TRBD2. This CDR3 has 17 amino acids. CDR1 and CDR2 from the germline V gene are SGDLS and YYNGEE. Trimming removed 2 bases from V and 7 bases from J; junction bases left unmatched: 7.